These T cell receptor beta chains were read from a single sample in a study of T cells in Graves' hyperthyroidism and ophthalmopathy. TCRdb re-called the multiplex PCR reads with MiXCR, one entry per CDR3 protein. The table has about 410,000 distinct CDR3 sequences, 14% to 15% seen once. Sequencing was done on a sample of blood. The receptors shown here come from a man between 18 and 29 years old with Graves' ophthalmopathy. The CDR3 runs from the conserved cysteine through the conserved F or W. D genes are given only for firm matches. Not every row has a clone size; where given, it reads once, few, many or a size class.

D	V	J	size	DNA	CDR3
NA	TRBV29-1	TRBJ2-7	NA	TGCAGCGTTTACGAAGCGGAACTCCCCTACGAGCAGTACTTC	CSVYEAELPYEQYF
NA	TRBV9	TRBJ1-2	many	TGTGCCAGCAGCCCCGAGGGGAGAGGGGGAGGCTACACCTTC	CASSPEGRGGGYTF
NA	TRBV7-3	TRBJ2-7	many	TGTGCCAGCAGCCCAGGAGGGGGGTCCTACGAGCAGTACTTC	CASSPGGGSYEQYF
TRBD1	TRBV5-1	TRBJ2-5	many	TGCGCCAGCAGCCTGATGGGACAGAGAGCGGAGCACTTC	CASSLMGQRAEHF
NA	TRBV20-1	TRBJ1-2	NA	TGCAGTGCTAGAGATCAAAGGGGTAGCTACACCTTC	CSARDQRGSYTF
NA	TRBV27	TRBJ2-6	many	TGTGCCAGCAGCACCTCCCTCAGGGTTGGGGCCAACGTCCTGACTTTC	CASSTSLRVGANVLTF
NA	TRBV7-8	TRBJ2-7	many	TGTGCCAGCAGCCCCCTTGGCGGCAGTGCCTACGAGCAGTACTTC	CASSPLGGSAYEQYF
TRBD1	TRBV10-3	TRBJ1-1	many	TGTGCCATCAACAACAGGGGGGACACTGAAGCTTTCTTT	CAINNRGDTEAFF
TRBD1	TRBV25-1	TRBJ2-5	NA	TGTGCCAGCAGTGAATTAGGGGGCTCAGTGGAGACCCAGTACTTC	CASSELGGSVETQYF
TRBD2	TRBV7-8	TRBJ2-3	NA	TGTGCCAGCAGCTATTGGGGAGGACTAGCGGGGGCCCCGACCCAAGATACGCAGTATTTT	CASSYWGGLAGAPTQDTQYF
NA	TRBV10-3	TRBJ2-1	many	TGTGCCATCAGTGAAGGGTACCCCCACAATGAGCAGTTCTTC	CAISEGYPHNEQFF
NA	TRBV4-1	TRBJ2-7	NA	TGCGCCAGCAGCCACTTCCCCAGGGGTAAGACCTACGAGCAGTACTTC	CASSHFPRGKTYEQYF
NA	TRBV4-1	TRBJ1-3	NA	TGCGCCAGCAGCCAGGGAGACACCATATATTTT	CASSQGDTIYF
NA	TRBV30	TRBJ2-1	many	TGTGCCTGGAGAGGACCCGGACACCTTTACAATGAGCAGTTCTTC	CAWRGPGHLYNEQFF
NA	TRBV18	TRBJ2-2	few	TGTGCCAGCTCACAAGACGGCTACACCGGGGAGCTGTTTTTT	CASSQDGYTGELFF
NA	TRBV2	TRBJ2-1	many	TGTGCCAGCAGTGGCCTGATTAGTGTGAATGAGCAGTTCTTC	CASSGLISVNEQFF
NA	TRBV11-3	TRBJ2-3	many	TGTGCCAGCCTCCCCCGGGGCACAGATACGCAGTATTTT	CASLPRGTDTQYF
NA	TRBV6-1	TRBJ2-3	few	TGTGCCAGCCCCCAGGGAGAGAAACCCCCACTCAGCCACCCTAGCACAGATACGCAGTATTTT	CASPQGEKPPLSHPSTDTQYF